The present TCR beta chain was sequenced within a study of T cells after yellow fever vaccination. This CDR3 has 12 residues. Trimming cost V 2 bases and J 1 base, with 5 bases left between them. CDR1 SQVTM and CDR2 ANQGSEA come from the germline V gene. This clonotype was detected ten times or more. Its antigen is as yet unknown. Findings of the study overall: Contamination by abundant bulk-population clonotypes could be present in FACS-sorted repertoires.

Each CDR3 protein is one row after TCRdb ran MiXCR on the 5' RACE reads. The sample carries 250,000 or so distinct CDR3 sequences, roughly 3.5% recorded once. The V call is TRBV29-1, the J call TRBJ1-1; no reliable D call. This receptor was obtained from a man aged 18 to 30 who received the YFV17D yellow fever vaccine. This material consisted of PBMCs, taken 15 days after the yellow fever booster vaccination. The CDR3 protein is CSVEWSNTEAFF. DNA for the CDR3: TGCAGCGTTGAATGGTCGAACACTGAAGCTTTCTTT.